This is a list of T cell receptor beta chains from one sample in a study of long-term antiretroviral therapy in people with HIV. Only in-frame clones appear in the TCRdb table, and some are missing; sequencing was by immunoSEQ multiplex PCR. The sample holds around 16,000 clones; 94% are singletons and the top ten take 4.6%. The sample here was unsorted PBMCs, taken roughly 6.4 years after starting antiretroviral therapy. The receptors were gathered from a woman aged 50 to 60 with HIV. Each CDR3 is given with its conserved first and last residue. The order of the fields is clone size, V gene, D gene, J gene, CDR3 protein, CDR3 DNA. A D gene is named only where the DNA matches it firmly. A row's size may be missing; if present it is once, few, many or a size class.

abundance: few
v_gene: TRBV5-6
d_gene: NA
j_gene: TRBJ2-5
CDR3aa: CASSLIEETQYF
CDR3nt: TGTGCCAGCAGCTTGATTGAAGAGACCCAGTACTTC

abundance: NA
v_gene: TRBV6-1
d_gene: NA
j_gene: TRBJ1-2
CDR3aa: CASSQEWGVAF
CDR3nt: TGTGCCAGCAGCCAAGAATGGGGAGTTGCCTTC

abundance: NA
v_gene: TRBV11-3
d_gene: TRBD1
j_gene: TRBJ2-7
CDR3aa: CASSPPGQAEQYF
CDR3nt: TGTGCCAGCAGTCCGCCGGGACAGGCAGAGCAGTACTTC

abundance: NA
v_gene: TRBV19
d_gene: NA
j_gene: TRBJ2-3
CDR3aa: CASSIGPQAVGTDTQYF
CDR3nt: TGTGCCAGTAGTATCGGTCCACAGGCGGTGGGCACAGATACGCAGTATTTT

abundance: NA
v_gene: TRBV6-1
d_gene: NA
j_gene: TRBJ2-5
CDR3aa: CASSYQETQYF
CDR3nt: TGTGCCAGCAGTTACCAAGAGACCCAGTACTTC

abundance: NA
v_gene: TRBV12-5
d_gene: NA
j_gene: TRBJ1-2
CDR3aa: CASLGGASYGYTF
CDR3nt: TGTGCTAGTCTGGGGGGGGCAAGTTATGGCTACACCTTC

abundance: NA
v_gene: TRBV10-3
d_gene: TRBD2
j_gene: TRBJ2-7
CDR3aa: CAISESVWREETYEQYF
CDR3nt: TGTGCCATCAGTGAGTCGGTTTGGCGGGAGGAGACCTACGAGCAGTACTTC

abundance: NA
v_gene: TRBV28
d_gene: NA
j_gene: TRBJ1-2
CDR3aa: CASSDGRGYTF
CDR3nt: TGTGCCAGCAGTGATGGAAGAGGCTACACCTTC

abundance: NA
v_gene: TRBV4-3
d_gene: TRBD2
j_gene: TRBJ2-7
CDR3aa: CASSQDLSSGDLSYEQYF
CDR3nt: TGCGCCAGCAGCCAAGATCTGTCTAGCGGGGACCTATCCTACGAGCAGTACTTC

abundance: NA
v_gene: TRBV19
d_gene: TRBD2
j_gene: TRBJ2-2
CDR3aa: CASRTSATNTGELFF
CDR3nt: TGTGCCAGTAGAACTAGCGCAACGAACACCGGGGAGCTGTTTTTT

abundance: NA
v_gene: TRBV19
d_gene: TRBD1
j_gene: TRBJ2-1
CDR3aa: CASGSGTGNNEQFF
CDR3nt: TGTGCCAGTGGGTCCGGGACAGGGAACAATGAGCAGTTCTTC

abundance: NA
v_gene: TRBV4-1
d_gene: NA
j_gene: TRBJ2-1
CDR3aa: CASSQAGGGTHNEQFF
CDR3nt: TGCGCCAGCAGCCAAGCGGGGGGCGGGACCCACAATGAGCAGTTCTTC

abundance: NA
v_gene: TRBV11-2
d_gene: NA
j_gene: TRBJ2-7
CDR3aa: CASSLHGGEQYF
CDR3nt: TGTGCCAGCAGCTTACACGGGGGCGAGCAGTACTTC

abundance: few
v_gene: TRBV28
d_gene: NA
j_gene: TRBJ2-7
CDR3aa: CASSPLDDEQYF
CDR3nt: TGTGCCAGCAGCCCCCTGGACGACGAGCAGTACTTC

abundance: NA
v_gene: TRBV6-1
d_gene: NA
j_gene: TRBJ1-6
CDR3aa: CASSAQEGYNSPLHF
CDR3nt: TGTGCCAGCAGTGCGCAAGAGGGGTATAATTCACCCCTCCACTTT

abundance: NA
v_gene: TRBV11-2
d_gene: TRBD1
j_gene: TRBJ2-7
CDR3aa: CASSPGQGLSYEQYF
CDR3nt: TGTGCCAGCAGCCCGGGACAGGGGCTCTCCTACGAGCAGTACTTC

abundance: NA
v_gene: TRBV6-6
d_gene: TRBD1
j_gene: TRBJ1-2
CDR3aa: CASRQQGGVRYTF
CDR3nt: TGTGCCAGCAGACAACAGGGGGGGGTTCGCTACACCTTC

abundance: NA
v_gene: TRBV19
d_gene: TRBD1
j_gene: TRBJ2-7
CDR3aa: CASSISTGTYEQYF
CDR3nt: TGTGCCAGTAGTATTTCGACAGGGACCTACGAGCAGTACTTC

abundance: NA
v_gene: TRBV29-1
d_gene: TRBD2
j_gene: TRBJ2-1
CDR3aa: CSVGTSIGYNEQFF
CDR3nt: TGCAGCGTTGGGACTAGCATAGGGTACAATGAGCAGTTCTTC

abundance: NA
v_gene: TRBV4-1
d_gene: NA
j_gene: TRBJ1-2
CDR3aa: CASSQVSGYGYTF
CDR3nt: TGCGCCAGCAGCCAAGTATCGGGTTATGGCTACACCTTC

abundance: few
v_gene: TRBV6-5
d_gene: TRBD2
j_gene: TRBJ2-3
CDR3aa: CASSGGGRPSDTQYF
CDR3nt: TGTGCCAGCAGTGGTGGCGGGAGGCCCTCGGATACGCAGTATTTT

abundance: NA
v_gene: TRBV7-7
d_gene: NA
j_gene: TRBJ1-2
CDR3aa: CASSLEGVPYACYTF
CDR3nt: NA

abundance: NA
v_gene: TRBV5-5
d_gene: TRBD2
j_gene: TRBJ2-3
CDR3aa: CASSLGRVTSGISTDTQYF
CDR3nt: TGTGCCAGCAGCTTGGGCAGGGTCACTAGCGGCATTAGCACAGATACGCAGTATTTT

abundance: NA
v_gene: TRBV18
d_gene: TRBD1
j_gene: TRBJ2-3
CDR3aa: CASSPLDRGGTDTQYF
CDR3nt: TGTGCCAGCTCACCACTTGACAGGGGAGGCACAGATACGCAGTATTTT

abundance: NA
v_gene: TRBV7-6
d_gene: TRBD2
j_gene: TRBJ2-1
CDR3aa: CASSAPRGLAGGFSYNEQFF
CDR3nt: TGTGCCAGCAGCGCACCCCGGGGACTAGCGGGAGGGTTCTCCTACAATGAGCAGTTCTTC

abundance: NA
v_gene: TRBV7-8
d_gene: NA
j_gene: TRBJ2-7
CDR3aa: CASSLGTASYEQYF
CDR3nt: TGTGCCAGCAGCCTCGGGACCGCATCCTACGAGCAGTACTTC

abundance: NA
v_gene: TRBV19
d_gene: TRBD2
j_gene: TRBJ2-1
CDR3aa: CASSIEGLAASYNEQFF
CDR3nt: TGTGCCAGTAGTATAGAGGGACTAGCGGCCTCCTACAATGAGCAGTTCTTC

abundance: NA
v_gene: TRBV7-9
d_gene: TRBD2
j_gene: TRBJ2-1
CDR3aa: CASSLGASGGYNEQFF
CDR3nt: TGTGCCAGCAGCTTAGGGGCTAGCGGGGGCTACAATGAGCAGTTCTTC

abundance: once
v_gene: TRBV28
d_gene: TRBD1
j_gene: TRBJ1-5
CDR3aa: CASSSAGGGNQPQHF
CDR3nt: TGTGCCAGCAGTTCGGCAGGGGGAGGCAATCAGCCCCAGCATTTT

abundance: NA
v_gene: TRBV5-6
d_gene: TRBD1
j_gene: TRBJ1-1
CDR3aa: CASSRDRVPNTEAFF
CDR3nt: TGTGCCAGCAGCCGGGACAGGGTACCGAACACTGAAGCTTTCTTT

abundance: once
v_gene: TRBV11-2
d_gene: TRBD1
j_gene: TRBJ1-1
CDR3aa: CASSLQQGGNTEAFF
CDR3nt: TGTGCCAGCAGCTTACAGCAGGGGGGCAACACTGAAGCTTTCTTT

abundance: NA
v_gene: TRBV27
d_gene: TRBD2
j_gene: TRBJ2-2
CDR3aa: CASSLVAGVTGELFF
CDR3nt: TGTGCCAGCAGTTTGGTAGCGGGAGTGACCGGGGAGCTGTTTTTT

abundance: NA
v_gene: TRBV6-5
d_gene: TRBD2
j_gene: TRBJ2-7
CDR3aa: CASSLYGLESYEQYF
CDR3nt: TGTGCCAGCAGTTTATATGGACTAGAAAGCTACGAGCAGTACTTC

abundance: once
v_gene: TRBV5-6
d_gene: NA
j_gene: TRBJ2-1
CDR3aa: CASSLSGYDEQFF
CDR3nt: TGTGCCAGCAGCTTATCAGGTTACGATGAGCAGTTCTTC

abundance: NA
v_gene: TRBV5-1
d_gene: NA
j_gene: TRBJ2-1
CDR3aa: CASSLGLYNEQFF
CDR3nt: TGCGCCAGCAGCTTGGGGCTCTACAATGAGCAGTTCTTC

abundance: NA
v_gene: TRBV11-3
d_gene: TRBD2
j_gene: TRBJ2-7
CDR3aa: CASSQGSSGSIDEQYF
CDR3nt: TGTGCCAGCAGCCAAGGGTCGAGCGGGAGTATCGACGAGCAGTACTTC

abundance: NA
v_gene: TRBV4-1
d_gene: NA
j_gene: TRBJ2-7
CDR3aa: CASSQAWPTSIGRDEQYF
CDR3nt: TGCGCCAGCAGCCAAGCTTGGCCGACTAGTATCGGCAGGGACGAGCAGTACTTC

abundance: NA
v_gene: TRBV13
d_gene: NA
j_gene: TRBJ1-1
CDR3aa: CASSFSTRPRPNTEAFF
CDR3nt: TGTGCCAGCAGCTTTTCAACCAGACCCCGACCGAACACTGAAGCTTTCTTT

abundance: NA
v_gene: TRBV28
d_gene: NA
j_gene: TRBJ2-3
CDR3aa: CAGRKRGNPSWDTQYF
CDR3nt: TGTGCCGGAAGAAAACGGGGGAACCCCTCTTGGGATACGCAGTATTTT

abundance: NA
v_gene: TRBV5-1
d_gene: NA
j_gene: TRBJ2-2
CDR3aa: CASSGTLNTGELFF
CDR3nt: TGCGCCAGCAGCGGGACACTCAACACCGGGGAGCTGTTTTTT

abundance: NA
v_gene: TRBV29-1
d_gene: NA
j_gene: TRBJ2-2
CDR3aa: CSVAAGRSGELFF
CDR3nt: TGCAGCGTTGCGGCAGGGAGATCCGGGGAGCTGTTTTTT

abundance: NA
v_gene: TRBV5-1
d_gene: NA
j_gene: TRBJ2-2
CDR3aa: CASGLAASANTGELFF
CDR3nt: TGCGCCAGCGGCCTAGCAGCGTCCGCCAACACCGGGGAGCTGTTTTTT

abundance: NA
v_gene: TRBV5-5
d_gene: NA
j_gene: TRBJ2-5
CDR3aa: CASSLVGAGETQYF
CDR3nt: TGTGCCAGCAGCTTGGTGGGGGCGGGAGAGACCCAGTACTTC

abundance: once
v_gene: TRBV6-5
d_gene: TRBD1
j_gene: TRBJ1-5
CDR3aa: CASSRQGSVQPQHF
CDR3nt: TGTGCCAGCAGTCGACAGGGGTCGGTGCAGCCCCAGCATTTT

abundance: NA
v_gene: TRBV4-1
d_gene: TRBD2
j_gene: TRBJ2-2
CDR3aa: CATRLAEKAGELFF
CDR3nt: TGCGCCACACGACTAGCGGAGAAGGCCGGGGAGCTGTTTTTT

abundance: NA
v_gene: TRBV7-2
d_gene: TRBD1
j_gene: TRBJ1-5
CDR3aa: CASNLNPRSTGAQPQHF
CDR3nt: TGTGCCAGCAACCTCAACCCAAGGTCGACAGGGGCCCAGCCCCAGCATTTT

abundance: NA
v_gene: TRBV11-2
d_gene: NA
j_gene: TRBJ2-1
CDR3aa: CASSSRTLAWEQFF
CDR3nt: TGTGCCAGCAGCTCCCGGACCCTAGCGTGGGAGCAGTTCTTC

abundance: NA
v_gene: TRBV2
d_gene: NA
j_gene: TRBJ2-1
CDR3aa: CASTGSRIPRASSYNEQFF
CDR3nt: TGTGCCAGCACCGGCTCGAGAATTCCCCGGGCGAGCTCCTACAATGAGCAGTTCTTC

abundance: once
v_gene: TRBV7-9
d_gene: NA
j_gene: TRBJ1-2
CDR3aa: CASSLALQFTLYGYTF
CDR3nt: TGTGCCAGCAGCTTAGCGCTCCAGTTTACCCTATATGGCTACACCTTC

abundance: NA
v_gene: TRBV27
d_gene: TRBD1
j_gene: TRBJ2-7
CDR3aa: CASSSGTGNSYEQYF
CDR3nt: TGTGCCAGCAGCTCCGGGACAGGGAATTCCTACGAGCAGTACTTC

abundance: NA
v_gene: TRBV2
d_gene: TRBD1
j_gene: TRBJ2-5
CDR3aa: CASSSLGQGGETQYF
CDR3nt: TGTGCCAGCAGTTCCCTCGGACAGGGGGGGGAGACCCAGTACTTC